What follows are 13 T cell receptor beta chains derived from one specimen sequenced in a study of blood T cell repertoires in COVID-19. Libraries were prepared by immunoSEQ multiplex PCR; TCRdb keeps only in-frame clonotypes and omits some of them. The repertoire consists of about 120,000 clones, with 80% occurring once and the leading ten covering around 15%. Material: peripheral blood. The receptors stem from a man in his sixties with active or convalescent COVID-19.

This chain connects TRBV5-1 to TRBJ2-3; TRBD1 might be the D (6 bases). V was cut by 0 bases and J by 2 bases, with 19 bases left in between. Looked up from germline, CDR1 is SGHRS and CDR2 is YFSETQ. The CDR3 has 18 amino acids. Here the CDR3 reads CASSLGRSGVPHTDTQYF. In DNA, the CDR3 is TGCGCCAGCAGCTTGGGTCGGTCAGGGGTCCCACACACAGATACGCAGTATTTT.

This clone was detected only a few times. This sequence joins TRBV28 and TRBJ1-6; 7 nucleotides align to TRBD1. The CDR3 sequence is 14 residues long. The junction had 5 bases not matched to a gene; V was cut back by 5 bases and J by 7 bases. Germline-derived CDR1 and CDR2 are MDHEN and SYDVKM. The CDR3 loop reads CASSQGTANSPLHF. CDR3 bases: TGTGCCAGCAGTCAAGGGACAGCCAATTCACCCCTCCACTTT.

The chain couples TRBV7-9 to TRBJ2-1; 12 nucleotides line up with TRBD2. The V segment lost 4 bases and the J segment 2 bases; nucleotides outside the gene matches: 3. CDR1 and CDR2 from the germline V gene are SEHNR and FQNEAQ (reference sequence). CDR3 size: 16 residues. The CDR3 reads CASSSPSGRAYNEQFF. The CDR3 DNA reads TGTGCCAGCAGCTCACCTAGCGGGAGGGCCTACAATGAGCAGTTCTTC.

The chain joins TRBV24-1 to TRBJ2-1, with a tentative D call TRBD1 (6 bases). Germline V gene data show CDR1 as KGHDR and CDR2 as SFDVKD. V was cut by 4 bases and J by 6 bases, with 15 bases left in between. The CDR3 sequence is 15 residues long. The CDR3 sequence: CATSDPPQGRNEQFF. As DNA, the CDR3 is TGTGCCACCAGTGACCCGCCACAGGGTCGCAATGAGCAGTTCTTC.

This clone was recorded only once. This rearrangement joins TRBV18 to TRBJ1-2; D remains ambiguous. Trimming removed 3 bases at V and 6 bases at J, with 17 bases between. The CDR3 extends over 15 amino acids. Germline CDR1 reads KGHSH; CDR2 reads LQKENI. CDR3 protein: CASSPDPGMTNGYTF. The CDR3 DNA reads as TGTGCCAGCTCACCCGACCCCGGAATGACTAATGGCTACACCTTC.

CDR3 nucleotide sequence: TGTGCCACCAGTGATTTTAGGTCTAGCGGGAGAGGGGTCTCCTACAATGAGCAGTTCTTC. Its protein product is CATSDFRSSGRGVSYNEQFF. V is TRBV24-1 and J is TRBJ2-1, with 10 nucleotides matching TRBD2. V trimming: 1 base; J trimming: 0 bases; junction bases outside the gene matches: 11. The CDR3 length is 20 residues. The germline V gene has CDR1 KGHDR and CDR2 SFDVKD.

The gene calls are TRBV11-3 and TRBJ2-1; TRBD2 agrees at 10 bases. The CDR3 loop spans 15 amino acids. Germline assignment: CDR1 SGHNT and CDR2 YENEEA. V trimming: 4 bases; J trimming: 4 bases; junction bases outside the gene matches: 4. CDR3 sequence reads: CASSWTSGGYNEQFF. In nucleotides, the CDR3 is TGTGCCAGCAGCTGGACTAGCGGTGGATACAATGAGCAGTTCTTC.

The chain recombines TRBV5-5 with TRBJ2-7; 12 positions agree with TRBD2. Germline V lookup: CDR1 SGHKS, CDR2 YYEKEE (reference sequence). This CDR3 contains 13 residues. V lost 10 bases to trimming and J lost 4 bases; unmatched junction nucleotides: 6. The CDR3 spells CASRLAGEYEQYF. The CDR3, as DNA: TGTGCCTCCAGACTAGCGGGAGAGTACGAGCAGTACTTC.

The chain is built from TRBV9 and TRBJ2-5; D gene unclear. The germline V gene encodes CDR1 SGDLS and CDR2 YYNGEE. This CDR3 has 13 residues. Trimming shortened V by 3 bases and J by 5 bases, and 11 bases separated the two germline ends. DNA for the CDR3: TGTGCCAGCAGCGCGACACCCGAGGAGACCCAGTACTTC. Translated: CASSATPEETQYF.

V gene TRBV27 combines with J gene TRBJ2-7, with 9 bases matching TRBD1. The CDR3 contains 14 residues. Germline V gene sequence: CDR1 MNHEY, CDR2 SMNVEV (reference sequence). The V segment lost 6 bases and the J segment 4 bases; nucleotides outside the gene matches: 7. CDR3 in amino acids: CASSSHRGPYEQYF. The CDR3 nucleotides are TGTGCCAGCAGCTCCCACAGGGGGCCGTACGAGCAGTACTTC.

CDR3 nucleotide sequence: TGTGCCAGCCTGGGTAGCGGGAGTTCCCAAGAGACCCAGTACTTC. It specifies CASLGSGSSQETQYF. The chain couples TRBV7-2 to TRBJ2-5, with 9 bases lining up with TRBD2. After removal of 8 bases from V and 1 base from J, the junction contained 8 bases not matched to a gene. CDR3 length equals 15 residues. Germline V gene data show CDR1 as SGHTA and CDR2 as FQGNSA.

The V and J genes are TRBV11-3 and TRBJ2-4, with 12 positions matching TRBD1. V was pared by 5 bases and J by 9 bases, with 5 bases of the junction left unmatched. The CDR3 loop spans 14 amino acids. Germline V gene lookup returns CDR1 SGHNT and CDR2 YENEEA. The CDR3: CASSPGQGASIQYF. The CDR3 region has the DNA TGTGCCAGCAGCCCGGGACAGGGGGCGAGCATTCAGTACTTC. Supplemented by reference TRBV11-3 and TRBJ2-4, the full variable domain reads EAGVVQSPRYKIIEKKQPVAFWCNPISGHNTLYWYLQNLGQGPELLIRYENEEAVDDSQLPKDRFSAERLKGVDSTLKIQPAELGDSAVYLCASSPGQGASIQYFGAGTRLSVL.

The rearrangement uses TRBV28 and TRBJ2-7; TRBD1 matches at 8 bases. This CDR3 comprises 16 residues. After removal of 6 bases from V and 4 bases from J, the junction contained 14 bases not matched to a gene. Germline V gives CDR1 MDHEN, CDR2 SYDVKM. The CDR3 DNA follows: TGTGCCAGCAGGCTCTCTTCGACAGGGGCGACGTACGAGCAGTACTTC. It encodes CASRLSSTGATYEQYF.